This TCR beta chain came from a study of regulatory dendritic cells for organ transplantation. As for this clone: The antigen is not known.

Germline V gives CDR1 MGHDK, CDR2 SYGVNS. V lost 4 bases and J lost 4, with 16 bases in between. The CDR3 extends over 15 amino acids. Points from the study as a whole: Among resting subsets, memory CD8+ cells contained the most alloreactive clonotypes. Naive T cells showed high diversity, memory cells less, memory CD8+ least.

Generated by immunoSEQ multiplex PCR, the TCRdb table keeps only in-frame clones and is missing some. The table shows 25,000 to 30,000 clones, with approximately 82% occurring only once. The rearrangement joins TRBV25-1 to TRBJ1-1, with TRBD1 as a possible D gene (5 bases). Sequencing used naive CD8+ T cells from blood. Subset of the sample: CD45RA+ naive T cells. The sequence was collected from a human donor in good health. The CDR3 nucleotides are TGTGCCAGCAGTGGCCCGGGGGGGAGTATCACTGAAGCTTTCTTT. It encodes CASSGPGGSITEAFF.